The clone carrying this T cell receptor (beta chain) appeared once. Trimming stripped 3 bases from V and 3 bases from J, with 10 bases between. In germline, CDR1 is SGDLS, CDR2 YYNGEE. The length of the CDR3 is 13 residues. Replicate PCRs run on sorted subsets employed 200 ng DNA, about 27,000 T cell genomes. The repertoire was sequenced with immunoSEQ multiplex PCR; TCRdb's copy has only in-frame clones and lacks some. Of over 2 million clones listed, around 92% were seen once; the top ten hold 0.37%. The data stem from a study of shared clonotypes between healthy human individuals. For the study at large: Sampling drew on donors who were a couple of women and a few men aged 18 to 49.

Study donors comprised healthy, HIV-negative adults devoid of recent acute infection or vaccination. Each sample came from a Caucasian adult donor living in Nashville, Tennessee. This sequence joins TRBV9 and TRBJ2-7; D is unclear. The sequence came from a man in his late teens or twenties in good health. Some clones in this sample may be carry-over from other donors' samples. Material for sequencing was naive CD4+ T cells from PBMCs. Indicated subset: CD45RA+ positively selected. CDR3 sequence reads: CASSAPPLYEQYF. The CDR3 DNA is TGTGCCAGCAGCGCCCCTCCTCTCTACGAGCAGTACTTC.